A single sample is the source of the 27 T cell receptor beta chains below, sequenced in a study of blood T cell repertoires in COVID-19. Profiled with immunoSEQ multiplex PCR; TCRdb holds only in-frame clones, not every one. The table records about 80,000 clones, 65% to 85% of them present only once. The sample comprised peripheral blood. These TCRs come from a man between 65 and 85 years old with active or convalescent COVID-19.

The V call is TRBV3-1 (or the pseudogene TRBV3-2), the J call TRBJ1-2; maybe TRBD1 (5 bases). Trimming took off 5 bases at V and 2 bases at J, with 6 bases between the two ends. CDR3 size: 12 residues. Germline values: CDR1 LGHDT, CDR2 YNNKEL (reference sequence). CDR3 in amino acids: CASSSGNYGYTF. The CDR3 DNA reads as TGTGCCAGCAGCTCAGGGAACTATGGCTACACCTTC.

The chain has TRBV12-3 or TRBV12-4 and TRBJ1-1, with D uncertain. The germline V and J ends were trimmed by 6 bases and 11 bases, with 13 bases remaining between them. The CDR3 is made up of 11 amino acids. The CDR3 nucleotides are TGTGCCAGCAGAGCCAGGTTGACGGCTTTCTTT. As protein: CASRARLTAFF.

V usage is TRBV30 and J usage is TRBJ1-1, with D possibly being TRBD1 (6 bases). Deletions cut 4 bases from V and 5 bases from J, with 14 bases between. The CDR3 has 13 residues. CDR1 is GTSNPN, CDR2 SVGIG, per germline (reference sequence). The CDR3 DNA follows: TGTGCCTGGAAGGGAGGGGGTCTTACTGAAGCTTTCTTT. It translates to CAWKGGGLTEAFF.

The DNA for the CDR3 is TGTGCCAGTAGTATCGGGGGAGCTGGCTACACCTTC. It codes for CASSIGGAGYTF. The chain joins TRBV19 to TRBJ1-2, with D perhaps TRBD1 (5 bases). Germline values: CDR1 LNHDA, CDR2 SQIVND (reference sequence). V lost 3 bases to trimming and J lost 7 bases, with 9 bases between them. This CDR3 has 12 amino acids. The variable domain in full, completed from reference TRBV19 and TRBJ1-2, reads DGGITQSPKYLFRKEGQNVTLSCEQNLNHDAMYWYRQDPGQGLRLIYYSQIVNDFQKGDIAEGYSVSREKKESFPLTVTSAQKNPTAFYLCASSIGGAGYTFGSGTRLTVV.

This clone was counted once. This sequence joins TRBV3-1 (or the pseudogene TRBV3-2) and TRBJ2-2, with D possibly being TRBD2 (5 bases). V lost 7 bases and J 3 bases, leaving 12 bases between the germline ends. CDR3 length: 14 amino acids. CDR1 and CDR2 (germline): LGHDT, YNNKEL (reference sequence). The CDR3, as DNA: TGTGCCAGCAAAAACCAGAGGGACACCGGGGAGCTGTTTTTT. Its translation: CASKNQRDTGELFF.

This clone occurred a few times. The chain carries TRBV28 and TRBJ1-5; 10 bases agree with TRBD1. This CDR3 region has 16 residues. Germline values: CDR1 MDHEN, CDR2 SYDVKM. J lost 3 bases, V lost 6 bases, and 8 bases had no gene match. For the CDR3, the DNA is TGTGCCAGCAGCCGTGGGACAGGGGTCAACAATCAGCCCCAGCATTTT. It encodes CASSRGTGVNNQPQHF.

V usage is TRBV24-1 and J usage is TRBJ1-3, with D perhaps matching TRBD1 (6 bases). V was pared by 3 bases and J by 0 bases, with 14 bases between. Germline assignment: CDR1 KGHDR and CDR2 SFDVKD. The CDR3 is 17 amino acids. The CDR3: CATSDAGAGDSGNTIYF. CDR3 DNA sequence: TGTGCCACCAGTGATGCGGGGGCAGGGGACTCTGGAAACACCATATATTTT.

This sequence joins TRBV12-3 or TRBV12-4 and TRBJ2-7; maybe TRBD1 (6 bases). The V end was cut by 3 bases, the J end by 2 bases, with 8 bases between. The CDR3 is 13 amino acids. CDR3 loop: CASSLDRTYEQYF. CDR3 nucleotide sequence: TGTGCCAGCAGTTTGGACAGAACCTACGAGCAGTACTTC.

V and J are TRBV2 and TRBJ2-5, with 7 nucleotides matching TRBD2. V lost 4 bases, J lost 2 bases, and 10 bases stayed unmatched. Germline assignment: CDR1 SNHLY and CDR2 FYNNEI. The CDR3 is 16 amino acids. CDR3 loop: CASSALAGILQETQYF. The CDR3, as DNA: TGTGCCAGCAGTGCGTTAGCGGGTATACTTCAAGAGACCCAGTACTTC. Supplemented by reference TRBV2 and TRBJ2-5, the full variable domain reads EPEVTQTPSHQVTQMGQEVILRCVPISNHLYFYWYRQILGQKVEFLVSFYNNEISEKSEIFDDQFSVERPDGSNFTLKIRSTKLEDSAMYFCASSALAGILQETQYFGPGTRLLVL.

This CDR3 reads CASSPLSGGDKKTQYF. In DNA form, the CDR3 reads TGTGCCAGCAGTCCGCTCTCGGGGGGGGACAAGAAGACCCAGTACTTC. The rearrangement joins TRBV28 to TRBJ2-5; 8 bases are a match to TRBD2. V lost 5 bases, J lost 6 bases, and 14 bases stayed unmatched. Germline V CDR1 and CDR2: MDHEN, SYDVKM. CDR3 length: 16 amino acids.

This clone was seen only a few times. This rearrangement joins TRBV4-1 to TRBJ2-5; tentatively, D is TRBD2 (6 bases). Trimming pared 8 bases from V and 2 bases from J, leaving 12 bases between. The CDR3 is 13 residues long. Germline CDR1 and CDR2: MGHRA and YSYEKL. The CDR3 region has the DNA TGCGCCAGCGTACGCGGGGTTCAAGAGACCCAGTACTTC. Amino acid sequence: CASVRGVQETQYF.

This clone showed up just a few times. The chain couples TRBV11-1 to TRBJ2-2; TRBD1 might be the D (5 bases). The CDR3 extends over 13 amino acids. Germline loops: CDR1 SGHAT, CDR2 FQDESV (reference sequence). V lost 2 bases to trimming and J lost 4 bases, with 5 bases between them. CDR3 DNA sequence: TGTGCCAGCAGCTTAAGGGGCACCGGGGAGCTGTTTTTT. Translating it yields CASSLRGTGELFF.

The chain carries TRBV6-1 and TRBJ2-5; 9 positions match TRBD2. This CDR3 has 15 amino acids. Germline V gene lookup returns CDR1 MNHNS and CDR2 SASEGT. The trim removed 3 bases at V and 0 bases at J, leaving 2 bases unmatched. CDR3 nucleotides: TGTGCCAGCAGTGAGCAGCGGGGGGACCAAGAGACCCAGTACTTC. Its protein product is CASSEQRGDQETQYF.

The V and J genes are TRBV28 and TRBJ1-2; 7 nucleotides align to TRBD1. V dropped 8 bases and J dropped 4; count of bases not matched to a gene: 7. Looked up from germline, CDR1 is MDHEN and CDR2 is SYDVKM. The CDR3 totals 13 residues. CDR3 region: CASGTGAGYGYTF. As DNA, the CDR3 is TGTGCCAGCGGAACAGGGGCTGGCTATGGCTACACCTTC.

The chain joins TRBV15 to TRBJ1-2; the D is unclear. This CDR3 region has 16 residues. Germline V gene data show CDR1 as LNHNV and CDR2 as YYDKDF (reference sequence). V lost 3 bases and J lost 3, with 17 bases in between. CDR3 amino acids: CATSSLGTAGYYGYTF. For the CDR3, the DNA is TGTGCCACCAGCAGCCTGGGCACGGCCGGCTACTATGGCTACACCTTC.

The chain links TRBV7-2 to TRBJ2-5, with TRBD2 matching 8 bases. Trimming at V came to 8 bases and at J to 2 bases, leaving 13 bases not matched to a gene. The CDR3 is made up of 16 amino acids. CDR1 is SGHTA and CDR2 is FQGNSA in the germline V gene. The CDR3 DNA sequence: TGTGCCAGCTCTCAGCTAGGCGGGAGGTTGCAAGAGACCCAGTACTTC. Residues: CASSQLGGRLQETQYF.

This clone was observed a few times. V gene TRBV4-2 combines with J gene TRBJ2-1; D is possibly TRBD1 (6 bases). The CDR3 has 16 amino acids. Germline CDR1 is LGHNA and CDR2 is YNFKEQ. Trimming took 1 base from V and 8 from J, leaving 18 bases between them. CDR3 protein: CASSQAHRVGLDEQFF. The CDR3 DNA follows: TGTGCCAGCAGCCAAGCTCACAGGGTAGGTCTGGATGAGCAGTTCTTC.

The CDR3, as DNA: TGTGCCAGCAGTGTTCGCCCGAACAGGGAAAGTATGGAAAACATTCAGTACTTC. It yields the protein CASSVRPNRESMENIQYF. The chain is built from TRBV6-1 and TRBJ2-4; D possibly corresponds to TRBD1 (6 bases). This CDR3 region has 18 residues. Germline CDR1 and CDR2: MNHNS and SASEGT. V lost 4 bases and J lost 5, with 24 bases in between.

The rearrangement uses TRBV12-1 and TRBJ2-7; the table's D call, TRBD1, was not checked against the DNA. TRBV12-1 is a pseudogene. CDR3 length: 14 amino acids. In DNA, the CDR3 is TGTGCCAGCAGCTCCGGACAGGGGGCCAACGAGCAGTACTTC. The encoded protein is CASSSGQGANEQYF.

The CDR3 DNA is TGTGCCAGCAGCTTCCTTAACGGGGGGGGACCAGGCGATGAGCAGTTCTTC. Its translation is CASSFLNGGGPGDEQFF. The chain recombines TRBV7-8 with TRBJ2-1; TRBD2 aligns across 8 bases. The CDR3 extends over 17 amino acids. The J segment lost 8 bases and the V segment lost 3 bases, leaving 15 bases of the junction unmatched. Germline CDR1 SGHVS, CDR2 FQNEAQ.

J is TRBJ1-6 and V is TRBV28; 7 bases match TRBD1. V lost 6 bases, J lost 0 bases, and 2 bases stayed unmatched. Per the germline V gene, CDR1 is MDHEN and CDR2 is SYDVKM. This CDR3 is 15 amino acids long. CDR3 amino acids: CASRGDSSYNSPLHF. The CDR3, as DNA: TGTGCCAGCAGGGGGGACAGCTCCTATAATTCACCCCTCCACTTT.

This clone was detected a few times. The chain has TRBV5-1 and TRBJ1-2; 10 bases fit TRBD1. Germline CDR1 and CDR2: SGHRS and YFSETQ. With 0 bases clipped from V and 7 bases from J, the junction kept 12 bases outside the gene matches. This CDR3 is built from 17 residues. This chain's CDR3 is CASSLEGTGARGGGYTF. The CDR3, as DNA: TGCGCCAGCAGCTTGGAAGGGACAGGGGCCCGGGGAGGTGGCTACACCTTC.

This clone has just a few counts. The rearrangement uses TRBV15 and TRBJ1-4; D gene ambiguous. Germline V gene data show CDR1 as LNHNV and CDR2 as YYDKDF (reference sequence). There are 11 residues in the CDR3. The V end lost 11 bases, the J end lost 4 bases, and 8 bases lay between the germline ends. The CDR3 here is CAARDNEKLFF. In DNA form, the CDR3 reads TGTGCCGCGAGAGATAATGAAAAACTGTTTTTT.

The CDR3 DNA reads as TGTGCCAGTAGGTGGACAGGGGATGGCTACACCTTC. Residues: CASRWTGDGYTF. V gene TRBV19 combines with J gene TRBJ1-2, with 9 positions matching TRBD1. Germline V gene data show CDR1 as LNHDA and CDR2 as SQIVND (reference sequence). CDR3 length: 12 residues. Trimming took 6 bases from V and 6 from J; bases not matched to a gene: 2.

The chain has TRBV7-9 and TRBJ2-7; D perhaps matches TRBD1 (6 bases). CDR3 size: 14 residues. Germline values: CDR1 SEHNR, CDR2 FQNEAQ (reference sequence). The V end lost 5 bases, the J end lost 4 bases, and 15 bases lay between the germline ends. The CDR3 reads CASSPGRTEYEQYF. The CDR3 nucleotides read TGTGCCAGCAGCCCCGGAAGGACAGAGTACGAGCAGTACTTC.

This chain joins TRBV7-8 and TRBJ1-6, with D unresolved. This CDR3 region has 12 residues. Trimming cost V 6 bases and J 7 bases, with 7 bases left between them. CDR1 is SGHVS and CDR2 is FQNEAQ in the germline V gene. This CDR3 is CASRLGNSPLHF. The CDR3 bases are TGTGCCAGCAGACTAGGGAATTCACCCCTCCACTTT.

This clone occurred a few times. The chain joins TRBV5-1 to TRBJ2-7; 11 positions match TRBD1. Germline assignment: CDR1 SGHRS and CDR2 YFSETQ. The V and J ends lost 3 bases and 7 bases, in that order; junction bases with no gene match: 6. There are 14 residues in the CDR3. This CDR3 reads CASSWTGGKGEQYF. The CDR3, as DNA: TGCGCCAGCAGCTGGACAGGGGGCAAAGGGGAGCAGTACTTC.